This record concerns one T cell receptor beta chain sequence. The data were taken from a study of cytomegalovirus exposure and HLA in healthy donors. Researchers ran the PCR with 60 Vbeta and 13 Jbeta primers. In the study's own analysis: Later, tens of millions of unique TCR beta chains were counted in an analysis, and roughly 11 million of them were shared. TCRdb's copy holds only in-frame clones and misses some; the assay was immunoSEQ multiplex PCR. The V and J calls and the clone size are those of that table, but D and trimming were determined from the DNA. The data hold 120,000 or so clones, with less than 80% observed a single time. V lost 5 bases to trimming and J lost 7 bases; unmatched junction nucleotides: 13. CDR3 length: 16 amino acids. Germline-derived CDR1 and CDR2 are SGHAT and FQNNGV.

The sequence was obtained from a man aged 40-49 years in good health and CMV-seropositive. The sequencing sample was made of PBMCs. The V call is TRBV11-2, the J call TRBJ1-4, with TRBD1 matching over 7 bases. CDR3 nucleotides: TGTGCCAGCAGCGCAGCCGGGACAGAGTATGGTGAAAAACTGTTTTTT. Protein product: CASSAAGTEYGEKLFF.